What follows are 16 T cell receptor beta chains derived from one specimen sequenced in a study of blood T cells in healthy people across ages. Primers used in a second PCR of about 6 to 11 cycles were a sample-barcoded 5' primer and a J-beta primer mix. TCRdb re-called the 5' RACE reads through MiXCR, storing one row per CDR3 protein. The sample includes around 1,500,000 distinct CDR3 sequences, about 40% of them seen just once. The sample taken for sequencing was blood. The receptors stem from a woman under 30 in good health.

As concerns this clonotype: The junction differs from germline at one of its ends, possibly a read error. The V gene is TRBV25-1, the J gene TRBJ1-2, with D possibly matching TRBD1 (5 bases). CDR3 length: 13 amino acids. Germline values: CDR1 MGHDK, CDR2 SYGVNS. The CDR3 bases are TGTGCCGGCAGTGATATGAGAGGGGTTGGCTACACCTTC. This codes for CAGSDMRGVGYTF.

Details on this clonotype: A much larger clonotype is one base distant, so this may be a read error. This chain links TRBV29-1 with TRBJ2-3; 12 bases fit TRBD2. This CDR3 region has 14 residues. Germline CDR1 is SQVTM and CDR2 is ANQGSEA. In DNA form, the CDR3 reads TGCAGCGCCTCACTAGCGGGAGGAACAGATACGCGGTATTTT. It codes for CSASLAGGTDTRYF.

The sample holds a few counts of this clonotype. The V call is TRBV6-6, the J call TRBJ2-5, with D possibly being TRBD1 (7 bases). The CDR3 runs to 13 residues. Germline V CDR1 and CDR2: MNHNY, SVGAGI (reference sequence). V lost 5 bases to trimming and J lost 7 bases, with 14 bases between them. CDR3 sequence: CASSDGQEGTQYF. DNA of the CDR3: TGTGCCAGCAGTGACGGACAGGAGGGGACCCAGTACTTC.

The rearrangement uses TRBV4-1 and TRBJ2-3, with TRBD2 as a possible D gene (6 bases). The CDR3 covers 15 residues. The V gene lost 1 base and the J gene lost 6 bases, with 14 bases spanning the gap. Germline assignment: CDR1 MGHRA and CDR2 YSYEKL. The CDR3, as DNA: TGCGCCAGCAGCCAAGGTCCGGGAGTAGCGGATACGCAGTATTTT. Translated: CASSQGPGVADTQYF.

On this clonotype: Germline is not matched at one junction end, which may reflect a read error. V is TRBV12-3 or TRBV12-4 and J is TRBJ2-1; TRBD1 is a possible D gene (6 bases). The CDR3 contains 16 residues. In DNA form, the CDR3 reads TGTGCCAGCAGCCAGCAGGGGACGGGCTCCTACAAGGAGCAGTTCTTC. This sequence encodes CASSQQGTGSYKEQFF.

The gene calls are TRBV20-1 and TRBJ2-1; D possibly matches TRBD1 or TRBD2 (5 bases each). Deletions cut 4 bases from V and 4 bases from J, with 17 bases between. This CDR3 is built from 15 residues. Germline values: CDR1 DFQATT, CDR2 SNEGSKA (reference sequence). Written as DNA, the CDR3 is TGCAGTGCTACTACCGGGACCAACGAATACAATGAGCAGTTCTTC. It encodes CSATTGTNEYNEQFF.

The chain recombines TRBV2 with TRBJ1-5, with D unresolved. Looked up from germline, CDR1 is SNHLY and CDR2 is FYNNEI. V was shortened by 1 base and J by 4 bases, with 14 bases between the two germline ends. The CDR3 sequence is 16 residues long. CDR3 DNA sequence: TGTGCCAGCAGTGAAGAGAGCCGGGTACGGAATCAGCCCCAGCATTTT. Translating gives CASSEESRVRNQPQHF.

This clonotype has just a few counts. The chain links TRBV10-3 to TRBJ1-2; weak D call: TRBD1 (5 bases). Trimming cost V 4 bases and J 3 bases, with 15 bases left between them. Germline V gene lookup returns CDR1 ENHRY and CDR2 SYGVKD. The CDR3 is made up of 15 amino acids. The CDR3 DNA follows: TGTGCCATCAGTGGCGGGACGGCAGCCCACTATGGCTACACCTTC. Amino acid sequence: CAISGGTAAHYGYTF.

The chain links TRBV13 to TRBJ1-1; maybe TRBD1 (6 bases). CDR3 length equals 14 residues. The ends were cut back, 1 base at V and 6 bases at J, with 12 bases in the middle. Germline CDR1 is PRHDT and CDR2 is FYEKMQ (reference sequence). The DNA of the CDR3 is TGTGCCAGCAGCTTAGAGGGGGGATCGGCTGAAGCTTTCTTT. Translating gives CASSLEGGSAEAFF.

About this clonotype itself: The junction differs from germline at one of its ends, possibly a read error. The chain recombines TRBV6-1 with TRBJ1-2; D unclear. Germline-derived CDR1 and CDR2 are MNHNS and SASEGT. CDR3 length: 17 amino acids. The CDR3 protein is CASSEVYFSPSNYVYTF. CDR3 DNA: TGTGCCAGCAGTGAAGTTTACTTTTCACCATCTAACTATGTCTACACCTTC.

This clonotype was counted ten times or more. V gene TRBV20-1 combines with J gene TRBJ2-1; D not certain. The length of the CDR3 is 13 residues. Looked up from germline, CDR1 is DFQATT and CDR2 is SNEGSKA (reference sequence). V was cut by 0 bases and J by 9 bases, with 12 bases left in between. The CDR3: CSAREVSLGEQFF. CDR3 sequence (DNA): TGCAGTGCTAGAGAGGTCTCGCTCGGTGAGCAGTTCTTC.

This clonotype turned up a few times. CDR3 sequence: CASSRDTSYNEQFF. DNA for the CDR3: TGTGCCAGCAGTCGGGACACCTCCTACAATGAGCAGTTCTTC. The V and J genes are TRBV6-6 and TRBJ2-1, with D perhaps TRBD1 (6 bases). The CDR3 sequence is 14 residues long. The V and J ends lost 5 bases and 0 bases respectively, with 8 bases between them. CDR1 is MNHNY, CDR2 SVGAGI, per germline (reference sequence).

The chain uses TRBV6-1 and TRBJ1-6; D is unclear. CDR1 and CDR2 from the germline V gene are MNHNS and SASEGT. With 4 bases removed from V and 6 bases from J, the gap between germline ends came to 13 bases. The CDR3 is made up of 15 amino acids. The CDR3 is CASSASLVSNSPLHF. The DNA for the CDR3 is TGTGCCAGCAGTGCTAGTCTAGTCTCTAATTCACCCCTCCACTTT.

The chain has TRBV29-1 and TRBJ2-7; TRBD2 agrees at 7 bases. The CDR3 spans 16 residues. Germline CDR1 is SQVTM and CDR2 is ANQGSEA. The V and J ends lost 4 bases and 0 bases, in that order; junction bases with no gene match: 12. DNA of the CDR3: TGCAGCGTTGTAATAGCGGGCCCTCAGAGCTCCTACGAGCAGTACTTC. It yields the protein CSVVIAGPQSSYEQYF.

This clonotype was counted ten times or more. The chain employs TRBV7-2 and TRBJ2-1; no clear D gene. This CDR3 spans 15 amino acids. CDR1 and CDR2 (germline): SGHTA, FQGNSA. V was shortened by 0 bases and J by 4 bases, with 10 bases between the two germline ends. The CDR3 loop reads CASSLASDLYNEQFF. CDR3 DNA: TGTGCCAGCAGCTTAGCTTCTGACTTGTACAATGAGCAGTTCTTC.

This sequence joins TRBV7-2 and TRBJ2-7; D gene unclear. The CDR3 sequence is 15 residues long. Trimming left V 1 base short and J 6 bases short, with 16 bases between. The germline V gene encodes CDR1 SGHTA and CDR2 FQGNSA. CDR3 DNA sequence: TGTGCCAGCAGCTTAGGAGCTAGTTTAGGTCTCGAGCAGTACTTC. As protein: CASSLGASLGLEQYF.